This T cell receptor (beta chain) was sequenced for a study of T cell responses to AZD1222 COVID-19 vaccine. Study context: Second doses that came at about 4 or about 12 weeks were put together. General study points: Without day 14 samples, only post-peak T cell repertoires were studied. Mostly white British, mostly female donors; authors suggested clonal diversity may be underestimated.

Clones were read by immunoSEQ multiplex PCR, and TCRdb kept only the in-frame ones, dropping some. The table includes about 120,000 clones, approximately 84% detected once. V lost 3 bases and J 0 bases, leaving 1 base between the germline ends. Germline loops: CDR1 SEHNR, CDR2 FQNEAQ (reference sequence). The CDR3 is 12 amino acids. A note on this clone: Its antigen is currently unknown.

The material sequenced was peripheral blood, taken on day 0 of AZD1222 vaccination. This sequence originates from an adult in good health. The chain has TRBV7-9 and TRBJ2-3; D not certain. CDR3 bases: TGTGCCAGCAGCTTTAGCACAGATACGCAGTATTTT. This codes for CASSFSTDTQYF. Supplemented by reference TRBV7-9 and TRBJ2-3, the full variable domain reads DTGVSQNPRHKITKRGQNVTFRCDPISEHNRLYWYRQTLGQGPEFLTYFQNEAQLEKSRLLSDRFSAERPKGSFSTLEIQRTEQGDSAMYLCASSFSTDTQYFGPGTRLTVL.